Here is one T cell receptor (beta chain) with its context. The target antigen is unknown. One junction end disagrees with the germline gene, perhaps due to a read error. With a J-beta primer mix and a sample-barcoded 5' primer, a second PCR ran about 7 to 12 cycles. TCRdb recomputed calls from the 5' RACE reads with MiXCR, one row per CDR3 protein. The profile covers around 1.7 million distinct CDR3 sequences, with under 30% appearing a single time and approximately 7.7% taken by the ten largest. The sample belongs to a study of blood T cells in healthy people across ages. Per the germline V gene, CDR1 is MNHEY and CDR2 is SVGEGT. The CDR3 runs 17 residues. Study-level findings and limits: Age showed a roughly linear inverse relationship with TCR beta diversity per million T cells. Diversity of TCR beta correlated strongly with naive T cell percentage. Relative to aged donors, long-lived donors carried more naive CD4+ cells and displayed higher diversity.

This sequence joins TRBV6-2 or TRBV6-3 and TRBJ1-5; D uncertain. The material sequenced was blood. This TCR derives from a woman in her 30s in good health. CDR3 bases: TGTACCAGCAGTTACTCATGGGCCAAAATCCCCAATCAGCCCCAGCATTTT. Protein product: CTSSYSWAKIPNQPQHF.